These T cell receptor beta chains were read from a single sample in a study. TCRdb itself ran the RT-PCR reads through MiXCR, one entry per CDR3 protein. The table lists more than 600,000 distinct CDR3 sequences, 14% of them singletons, with 3% to 4.5% in the top ten. Material: memory CD4+ T cells from blood. Source of these receptors: a female donor in good health, serving as a healthy control. Both conserved end residues are trimmed from each CDR3. D genes are given only for firm matches.

j_gene,d_gene,v_gene,CDR3aa
TRBJ2-1,TRBD2,TRBV28,ASSLFTGGLDEQF
TRBJ2-7,TRBD2,TRBV7-9,ASSLSAGGREQY
TRBJ1-4,NA,TRBV7-2,ASSAESSYEKLF
TRBJ2-3,NA,TRBV6-2/TRBV6-3,ASSYVGGTQY
TRBJ1-6,NA,TRBV20-1,SAGGGNSPLH
TRBJ2-1,TRBD2,TRBV29-1,SVGLAAPSEQF
TRBJ2-1,TRBD1,TRBV7-3,ASSLKVDRNEQF
TRBJ1-2,TRBD1,TRBV9,ASSVDPGGREGYT
TRBJ1-2,TRBD1,TRBV20-1,SARDLGGPGGAYGYT
TRBJ1-1,TRBD1,TRBV6-1,ASHRGQGTEAF
TRBJ2-4,NA,TRBV28,ASRARASRKGKNIQY
TRBJ2-1,NA,TRBV28,ASSTDTRGNEQF
TRBJ2-1,NA,TRBV11-2,ASSLEVTGSYNEQF
TRBJ2-3,NA,TRBV28,ASTAGITFTDTQY
TRBJ2-3,NA,TRBV6-5,ASRVPGLSDTQY
TRBJ1-1,NA,TRBV6-5,ASSASWDTEAF
TRBJ1-4,TRBD1,TRBV20-1,SARVGDRTEKLF
TRBJ2-7,NA,TRBV3-1,ASSQEWRNYEQY
TRBJ2-7,NA,TRBV6-1,ASSDRPYEQY
TRBJ1-6,NA,TRBV4-1,ASSQASPQGRLYNSPLH
TRBJ1-1,NA,TRBV27,ASSTYLAGTEAF
TRBJ2-2,NA,TRBV7-2,ASSALGVDTGELF
TRBJ2-7,TRBD1,TRBV18,ASSPPNRGTYEQY
TRBJ2-3,TRBD2,TRBV15,ATSPLAGDTDTQY
TRBJ1-3,NA,TRBV12-3/TRBV12-4,ASRTLDNSGNTIY
TRBJ1-2,NA,TRBV5-1,ASSGTGPRAYGYT
TRBJ1-2,NA,TRBV7-8,ASSFEGYGYT
TRBJ2-1,NA,TRBV28,ASSSNFPSYNEQF
TRBJ2-1,NA,TRBV20-1,SAGGLVWDNEQF
TRBJ1-1,NA,TRBV20-1,SARDGGNTEAF
TRBJ1-3,NA,TRBV5-6,ASARDGNTIY
TRBJ1-5,NA,TRBV6-1,ASIGSRELVNQPQH
TRBJ2-1,TRBD2,TRBV6-5,ASTPTSGRRYNEQF
TRBJ2-7,TRBD2,TRBV7-9,ASSPGLAGEQY
TRBJ2-3,NA,TRBV20-1,SARGGRLALDTQY
TRBJ1-2,TRBD1,TRBV12-3/TRBV12-4,ASSLGQAYGYT
TRBJ1-5,NA,TRBV15,ATSPSGQPQH
TRBJ2-2,TRBD2,TRBV10-3,AISLAGGDTGELF
TRBJ1-1,NA,TRBV29-1,SVESGPGTEAF
TRBJ1-4,TRBD1,TRBV20-1,SANAGQGNEKLF
TRBJ1-2,NA,TRBV10-3,AISETAAYGYT
TRBJ2-1,NA,TRBV9,ASSVEAAISYEQF
TRBJ1-5,NA,TRBV20-1,SARETDQPQH
TRBJ2-2,NA,TRBV20-1,SAVGSPNTGELF
TRBJ2-1,NA,TRBV30,AGRQLTEQF
TRBJ2-1,TRBD2,TRBV24-1,ATGLAAYNEQF
TRBJ2-1,TRBD2,TRBV30,AYTSGRAYNEQF
TRBJ1-6,NA,TRBV4-1,ASSQDLGGGSYNSPLH
TRBJ2-1,TRBD2,TRBV12-3/TRBV12-4,ASSVGLVQF
TRBJ1-6,TRBD1,TRBV5-1,ASSFGTGGNSPLH
TRBJ1-1,NA,TRBV20-1,SAPEQGLMNTEAF
TRBJ1-1,NA,TRBV7-5,ISVPEARKRNTEAF
TRBJ1-2,TRBD1,TRBV25-1,ASSGQGSFGGYT
TRBJ1-4,NA,TRBV12-3/TRBV12-4,ASSLRDEKLF
TRBJ2-7,NA,TRBV28,ASNGGTREQY
TRBJ2-7,NA,TRBV7-9,ASSLAGISYEQY
TRBJ2-3,NA,TRBV2,ASSGTTPPTDTQY
TRBJ1-2,NA,TRBV5-1,ASSLGQGEYYGYT
TRBJ2-3,TRBD2,TRBV6-2/TRBV6-3,ASRPASGRALDTQY
TRBJ1-5,NA,TRBV18,ASSPESHQPQH